Listed below are T cell receptor beta chains from one sample, sequenced in a study of long-term antiretroviral therapy in people with HIV. The table came from immunoSEQ multiplex PCR; TCRdb's copy has only in-frame clones and leaves some out. The sample contains around 20,000 clones, around three quarters of which appear only once. Sequenced material: unsorted PBMCs, taken 0.5 years before starting antiretroviral therapy. The origin of the receptors is a man aged 18-30 years with HIV. The CDR3 runs from the conserved cysteine through the conserved F or W. The D gene is left open where the match is weak. Clone size is stated in some rows and not others, as once, few, many or a class when expanded.

j_gene,abundance,d_gene,v_gene,CDR3aa,CDR3nt
TRBJ1-1,few,NA,TRBV9,CASSVAGRNTEAFF,TGTGCCAGCAGCGTAGCGGGGAGGAACACTGAAGCTTTCTTT
TRBJ1-5,NA,NA,TRBV28,CASSFEASNQPQHF,TGTGCCAGCAGTTTTGAGGCTAGCAATCAGCCCCAGCATTTT
TRBJ1-2,once,TRBD1,TRBV5-6,CASSLETGTGENYGYTF,TGTGCCAGCAGCTTGGAAACCGGGACAGGGGAAAACTATGGCTACACCTTC
TRBJ1-1,NA,NA,TRBV10-3,CAISEVDLNTEAFF,TGTGCCATCAGTGAGGTCGATCTGAACACTGAAGCTTTCTTT
TRBJ2-7,NA,NA,TRBV11-2,CASSSDPWSEQYF,TGTGCCAGCAGCTCGGACCCTTGGAGCGAGCAGTACTTC
TRBJ2-2,NA,NA,TRBV15,CATSSGGRNTGELFF,TGTGCCACCAGCAGTGGGGGTAGGAACACCGGGGAGCTGTTTTTT
TRBJ1-4,NA,NA,TRBV4-1,CASSQVLGRTNEKLFF,TGCGCCAGCAGCCAAGTCCTAGGACGGACTAATGAAAAACTGTTTTTT
TRBJ2-7,NA,NA,TRBV7-9,CASSAALEAYEQYF,TGTGCCAGCAGTGCGGCACTCGAGGCCTACGAGCAGTACTTC
TRBJ2-7,NA,TRBD1,TRBV6-5,CASSYSRTGSPYEQYF,TGTGCCAGCAGTTACTCGAGGACAGGGAGCCCCTACGAGCAGTACTTC
TRBJ2-3,NA,NA,TRBV9,CASSEGGSRTDTQYF,TGTGCCAGCAGCGAAGGGGGGTCTCGCACAGATACGCAGTATTTT
TRBJ2-3,NA,TRBD2,TRBV5-1,CASSLDPSGSTDTQYF,TGCGCCAGCAGCTTGGACCCTAGCGGTAGCACAGATACGCAGTATTTT
TRBJ2-7,NA,NA,TRBV6-5,CASSLRAPYEQYF,TGTGCCAGCAGTCTCCGGGCCCCCTACGAGCAGTACTTC
TRBJ2-6,NA,NA,TRBV5-1,CASSLRGEPSGANVLTF,TGCGCCAGCAGCTTGAGGGGCGAGCCATCTGGGGCCAACGTCCTGACTTTC
TRBJ1-2,NA,NA,TRBV6-6,CASSYSDSNYGYTF,TGTGCCAGCAGTTACTCGGACAGTAACTATGGCTACACCTTC
TRBJ2-3,NA,TRBD2,TRBV10-3,CAISGLAGSTDTQYF,TGTGCCATCAGTGGACTAGCGGGTAGCACAGATACGCAGTATTTT
TRBJ1-1,NA,NA,TRBV11-2,CASLGGGNTEAFF,TGTGCCAGCCTAGGGGGAGGGAACACTGAAGCTTTCTTT
TRBJ2-7,NA,NA,TRBV18,CASSVEGYRDEQYF,TGTGCCAGCTCTGTAGAGGGGTATCGGGACGAGCAGTACTTC
TRBJ2-7,NA,TRBD1,TRBV9,CASSVEGRGPDEQYF,TGTGCCAGCAGCGTAGAGGGCAGGGGGCCCGACGAGCAGTACTTC
TRBJ2-7,NA,TRBD2,TRBV4-1,CASSQLAGVFYEQYF,TGCGCCAGCAGCCAACTAGCGGGAGTTTTTTACGAGCAGTACTTC
TRBJ2-5,NA,TRBD2,TRBV29-1,CSVERVSGVQETQYF,TGCAGCGTTGAAAGGGTTAGCGGGGTGCAAGAGACCCAGTACTTC
TRBJ2-7,NA,TRBD2,TRBV27,CASRHIPRGGFHEQYF,TGTGCCAGCCGTCATATCCCCCGGGGAGGGTTCCACGAGCAGTACTTC
TRBJ2-3,NA,TRBD2,TRBV27,CASRPGLAGEVGDTQYF,TGTGCCAGCAGACCCGGACTAGCGGGAGAGGTAGGAGATACGCAGTATTTT
TRBJ2-7,NA,TRBD2,TRBV27,CASGLAGAAYEQYF,TGTGCCAGCGGCCTAGCGGGAGCCGCCTACGAGCAGTACTTC
TRBJ1-5,once,NA,TRBV23-1,CASSQSPPETDNQPQHF,TGCGCCAGCAGTCAATCCCCTCCGGAAACTGACAATCAGCCCCAGCATTTT
TRBJ2-1,few,TRBD2,TRBV4-1,CASSQIAGFRDEQFF,TGCGCCAGCAGCCAAATAGCGGGATTCAGGGATGAGCAGTTCTTC
TRBJ1-2,NA,TRBD1,TRBV6-1,CASSGPGQNYGYTF,TGTGCCAGCAGTGGCCCGGGACAGAACTATGGCTACACCTTC
TRBJ1-2,NA,TRBD1,TRBV27,CASSSRDSPNYGYTF,TGTGCCAGCAGTTCCAGGGACAGCCCTAACTATGGCTACACCTTC
TRBJ2-7,NA,NA,TRBV6-5,CASSKPTGEQYF,TGTGCCAGCAGCAAGCCGACAGGCGAGCAGTACTTC
TRBJ2-7,NA,TRBD1,TRBV6-1,CASRSDRGHEQYF,TGTGCCAGCAGATCGGACAGGGGCCACGAGCAGTACTTC
TRBJ2-1,NA,NA,TRBV11-3,CASSPRGAYNEQFF,TGTGCCAGCAGCCCGAGGGGGGCCTACAATGAGCAGTTCTTC
TRBJ1-1,once,NA,TRBV5-1,CASSLVGSVNEAFF,TGCGCCAGCAGCTTGGTGGGGAGCGTGAATGAAGCTTTCTTT
TRBJ1-1,few,NA,TRBV6-1,CASSEHLAGGTEAFF,TGTGCCAGCAGTGAACATTTGGCGGGTGGAACTGAAGCTTTCTTT
TRBJ1-4,NA,NA,TRBV27,CASSFSARAGEKLFF,TGTGCCAGCAGTTTCTCGGCCCGGGCCGGTGAAAAACTGTTTTTT
TRBJ1-1,NA,NA,TRBV19,CASSINKNTEAFF,TGTGCCAGTAGTATAAACAAAAACACTGAAGCTTTCTTT
TRBJ2-3,NA,NA,TRBV6-6,CASSSDTQYF,TGTGCCAGCAGTTCAGATACGCAGTATTTT
TRBJ2-3,NA,NA,TRBV5-1,CASSSRDTTDTQYF,TGCGCCAGCAGCTCCCGGGACACCACAGATACGCAGTATTTT
TRBJ1-6,few,NA,TRBV19,CASIGVGERPALHF,TGTGCCAGTATCGGAGTGGGGGAGCGGCCAGCCCTCCACTTT
TRBJ1-1,NA,NA,TRBV5-1,CASSWKGVTEAFF,TGCGCCAGCAGCTGGAAAGGGGTCACTGAAGCTTTCTTT
TRBJ2-6,NA,NA,TRBV27,CASSWTDSGANVLTF,TGTGCCAGCAGTTGGACTGACTCTGGGGCCAACGTCCTGACTTTC
TRBJ1-1,once,NA,TRBV27,CASSLPPGLGQGAFF,TGTGCCAGCAGTCTCCCACCGGGACTAGGCCAGGGAGCTTTCTTT
TRBJ2-3,NA,TRBD2,TRBV5-4,CASSRTGAGGLEGTDTQYF,TGTGCCAGCAGCCGGACGGGGGCGGGAGGACTGGAGGGCACAGATACGCAGTATTTT
TRBJ2-3,NA,NA,TRBV6-4,CASSDSPGGSTDTQYF,TGTGCCAGCAGTGACTCGCCAGGGGGGTCAACAGATACGCAGTATTTT
TRBJ2-1,once,NA,TRBV11-2,CASSLAPDLNYNEQFF,TGTGCCAGCAGCTTAGCCCCCGACCTGAACTACAATGAGCAGTTCTTC
TRBJ2-7,few,NA,TRBV11-2,CASRDYQGYEQYF,TGTGCCAGCCGAGATTACCAGGGATACGAGCAGTACTTC
TRBJ2-5,NA,TRBD1,TRBV25-1,CASRGTGSRETQYF,TGTGCCAGCAGGGGGACAGGGTCTAGGGAGACCCAGTACTTC
TRBJ2-7,NA,NA,TRBV7-9,CASSPETGQARYEQYF,TGTGCCAGCAGCCCAGAGACAGGCCAGGCGAGGTACGAGCAGTACTTC
TRBJ1-5,few,NA,TRBV5-6,CASSSQGVWSNQPQHF,TGTGCCAGCAGCTCCCAGGGCGTTTGGAGCAATCAGCCCCAGCATTTT
TRBJ2-7,NA,TRBD2,TRBV5-8,CASSPGTSGQNEQYF,TGTGCCAGCAGCCCAGGGACTAGCGGCCAGAACGAGCAGTACTTC
TRBJ1-4,once,NA,TRBV7-2,CASSPWGNEKLFF,TGTGCCAGCAGCCCTTGGGGTAATGAAAAACTGTTTTTT
TRBJ1-1,NA,NA,TRBV9,CASSEGWNTEAFF,TGTGCCAGCAGCGAAGGGTGGAACACTGAAGCTTTCTTT
TRBJ1-2,once,TRBD1,TRBV14,CASSPPEGAEGGNYGYTF,TGTGCCAGCAGCCCCCCGGAGGGGGCCGAAGGCGGTAACTATGGCTACACCTTC
TRBJ1-5,NA,NA,TRBV19,CASSGVGPNQPQHF,TGTGCCAGTAGTGGGGTGGGACCGAATCAGCCCCAGCATTTT
TRBJ2-1,NA,TRBD1,TRBV11-2,CASSQGQGGNEQFF,TGTGCCAGCAGCCAGGGACAGGGGGGCAATGAGCAGTTCTTC
TRBJ2-3,NA,NA,TRBV10-3,CAISEPSAEDTQYF,TGTGCCATCAGTGAACCCTCAGCCGAGGATACGCAGTATTTT
TRBJ2-2,NA,NA,TRBV11-2,CASRQGGGELFF,TGTGCCAGCCGCCAAGGGGGCGGGGAGCTGTTTTTT
TRBJ2-7,few,NA,TRBV7-6,CASSLEGVGTGEQYF,TGTGCCAGCAGCTTAGAAGGTGTGGGCACAGGGGAGCAGTACTTC
TRBJ2-1,NA,NA,TRBV4-1,CASSLPHGSRSYNEQFF,TGCGCCAGCAGCCTACCCCACGGGAGCCGCTCCTACAATGAGCAGTTCTTC